This TCR beta chain was found in a study of T cell repertoires in cytomegalovirus infection. Study overall: Public TCR beta signatures indicated both CMV infection and matching HLA type.

In TCRdb, the reads were re-called with MiXCR into one record per CDR3 protein. The repertoire consists of hundreds of thousands of distinct CDR3 sequences, with roughly a third occurring once and the leading ten covering roughly 12%. This clonotype was observed a few times. The antigen remains unidentified. V lost 4 bases and J 4 bases, leaving 17 bases between the germline ends. The CDR3 has 15 amino acids. Germline CDR1 reads SGDLS; CDR2 reads YYNGEE. The rearrangement links TRBV9 to TRBJ1-2; tentative D call: TRBD1 (5 bases). The sample in question was cultured CD8+ T cells from PBMCs, obtained from culture after CMV antigen stimulation. The source is a human donor in good health (CMV status not recorded). Some clones in this sample may be carry-over from other donors' samples. This chain's CDR3 is CASSSSRGFGYGYTF. As DNA, the CDR3 is TGTGCCAGCAGCTCATCCCGGGGGTTTGGCTATGGCTACACCTTC.